A single sample gave rise to the 23 T cell receptor beta chains below, sequenced in a study of blood T cell repertoires in COVID-19. TCRdb's copy holds only in-frame clones and misses some; the assay was immunoSEQ multiplex PCR. There are 250,000 to 400,000 clones in the sample; roughly 89% occur only once, and approximately 5.5% lies in the top ten. Material for sequencing was PBMCs or T cells enriched from blood (not recorded which). All receptors derive from a man between 60 and 75 years old who had recovered from COVID-19.

The J gene is TRBJ1-5, the V gene TRBV5-1; unclear D gene. Between the trimmed V and J ends, which lost 2 bases and 2 bases, there was a span of 8 bases. Germline-derived CDR1 and CDR2 are SGHRS and YFSETQ. The CDR3 is 14 amino acids. The CDR3 reads CASSFGAGNQPQHF. DNA of the CDR3: TGCGCCAGCAGCTTCGGTGCCGGCAATCAGCCCCAGCATTTT.

The V call is TRBV18, the J call TRBJ2-6; 11 bases align to TRBD1. With V trimmed by 6 bases and J by 3 bases, 4 bases remained unmatched. The germline CDR1 and CDR2 sequences are KGHSH and LQKENI. The CDR3 covers 16 residues. CDR3 loop: CASSRTGGVGANVLTF. CDR3 DNA: TGTGCCAGCTCTAGGACAGGGGGCGTTGGGGCCAACGTCCTGACTTTC.

The rearrangement joins TRBV28 to TRBJ2-7; TRBD2 is a possible D gene (5 bases). V lost 2 bases to trimming and J lost 4 bases, with 12 bases between them. The CDR3 consists of 14 residues. Germline V gene data show CDR1 as MDHEN and CDR2 as SYDVKM. The CDR3 region is CASSLNGVRYEQYF. CDR3 nucleotide sequence: TGTGCCAGCAGTTTAAACGGGGTGAGGTACGAGCAGTACTTC.

The CDR3 here is CASSPEQGPNYEQYF. The CDR3 region has the DNA TGTGCCAGCTCACCAGAACAGGGTCCGAACTACGAGCAGTACTTC. The genes are TRBV18 and TRBJ2-7, with a weak D call TRBD1 (6 bases). This CDR3 has 15 amino acids. Trimming took off 2 bases at V and 3 bases at J, with 14 bases between the two ends. The germline V gene encodes CDR1 KGHSH and CDR2 LQKENI. Filled out from reference TRBV18 and TRBJ2-7, the complete variable domain reads NAGVMQNPRHLVRRRGQEARLRCSPMKGHSHVYWYRQLPEEGLKFMVYLQKENIIDESGMPKERFSAEFPKEGPSILRIQQVVRGDSAAYFCASSPEQGPNYEQYFGPGTRLTVT.

The chain combines TRBV28 with TRBJ2-7, with D possibly TRBD1 on 6 matching bases. The CDR3 extends over 14 amino acids. V was trimmed by 6 bases and J by 5 bases, leaving 17 bases between them. Germline CDR1 reads MDHEN; CDR2 reads SYDVKM. In DNA, the CDR3 is TGTGCCAGCAGAAGATCAGGGGCCGTCGACGAGCAGTACTTC. Translating gives CASRRSGAVDEQYF.

The V gene is TRBV12-3 or TRBV12-4, the J gene TRBJ2-3, with D perhaps matching TRBD2 (5 bases). This CDR3 is built from 11 residues. V was trimmed by 6 bases and J by 14 bases, leaving 15 bases between them. The DNA for the CDR3 is TGTGCCAGCAGACGAGACATCGGGGTGTATTTT. Translation: CASRRDIGVYF.

J is TRBJ2-7 and V is TRBV7-8, with D perhaps matching TRBD2 (7 bases). This CDR3 contains 15 residues. Germline V CDR1 and CDR2: SGHVS, FQNEAQ. V dropped 1 base and J dropped 2 bases, with 12 bases sitting between them. CDR3 DNA: TGTGCCAGCAGCTTAGTAGAGGGGGGGGCCTACGAGCAGTACTTC. It codes for CASSLVEGGAYEQYF. The full variable domain, in which reference TRBV7-8 and TRBJ2-7 provide the parts outside the CDR3, is GAGVSQSPRYKVAKRGQDVALRCDPISGHVSLFWYQQALGQGPEFLTYFQNEAQLDKSGLPSDRFFAERPEGSVSTLKIQRTQQEDSAVYLCASSLVEGGAYEQYFGPGTRLTVT.

V is TRBV6-5 and J is TRBJ1-1; a possible D gene is TRBD1 (6 bases). The CDR3 sequence is 13 residues long. The V end was cut by 8 bases, the J end by 5 bases, with 15 bases between. Per germline, CDR1 MNHEY and CDR2 SVGAGI. The CDR3 DNA sequence: TGTGCCAGCCGCTCGAACAGGGAGACTGAAGCTTTCTTT. Translating gives CASRSNRETEAFF.

The chain has TRBV6-5 and TRBJ1-2, with D hard to call. V lost 6 bases to trimming and J lost 2 bases, with 13 bases between them. The CDR3 has 14 amino acids. The germline gives CDR1 MNHEY, CDR2 SVGAGI. The CDR3 is CASSPLQTNYGYTF. CDR3 bases: TGTGCCAGCAGCCCCCTCCAGACAAACTATGGCTACACCTTC.

V gene TRBV24-1 combines with J gene TRBJ1-6; possible D gene TRBD1, 6 bases. V was trimmed by 9 bases and J by 7 bases, leaving 18 bases between them. The CDR3 is made up of 15 amino acids. The germline V gene encodes CDR1 KGHDR and CDR2 SFDVKD. CDR3 protein: CATPVAGGVNSPLHF. The DNA of the CDR3 is TGTGCCACCCCTGTGGCGGGGGGCGTCAATTCACCCCTCCACTTT.

This clone was seen more than once but under ten times. The V gene is TRBV29-1, the J gene TRBJ1-4; a possible D gene is TRBD1 (5 bases). The ends were cut back, 4 bases at V and 8 bases at J, with 14 bases in the middle. From germline, CDR1 is SQVTM and CDR2 ANQGSEA. This CDR3 is 13 amino acids long. The CDR3 DNA reads TGCAGCGTTGCGGAACAGGTTTGGGAAAAACTGTTTTTT. It codes for CSVAEQVWEKLFF. Using reference TRBV29-1 and TRBJ1-4 for the parts outside the CDR3, the full variable domain is SAVISQKPSRDICQRGTSLTIQCQVDSQVTMMFWYRQQPGQSLTLIATANQGSEATYESGFVIDKFPISRPNLTFSTLTVSNMSPEDSSIYLCSVAEQVWEKLFFGSGTQLSVL.

This chain's CDR3 is CASSLQAGGRETQYF. The CDR3 DNA follows: TGTGCCAGCAGCCTACAGGCCGGGGGTAGGGAGACCCAGTACTTC. This chain connects TRBV7-9 to TRBJ2-5, with TRBD2 as a possible D gene (6 bases). V was clipped by 5 bases and J by 5 bases, with 18 bases between them. Germline CDR1 and CDR2: SEHNR and FQNEAQ (reference sequence). The length of the CDR3 is 15 residues. The variable domain in full, completed from reference TRBV7-9 and TRBJ2-5, reads DTGVSQNPRHKITKRGQNVTFRCDPISEHNRLYWYRQTLGQGPEFLTYFQNEAQLEKSRLLSDRFSAERPKGSFSTLEIQRTEQGDSAMYLCASSLQAGGRETQYFGPGTRLLVL.

The chain is built from TRBV7-2 and TRBJ1-2; D gene ambiguous. V shed 5 bases and J shed 2 bases, with 12 bases lying between them. Germline-derived CDR1 and CDR2 are SGHTA and FQGNSA. The CDR3 spans 14 residues. CDR3 sequence reads: CASSPRSANYGYTF. In DNA, the CDR3 is TGTGCCAGCAGCCCTAGGTCGGCCAACTATGGCTACACCTTC.

CDR3 DNA: TGTGCCAGCAGCCATAGGGTGACAGGGGAGCGCTACACCTTC. As protein: CASSHRVTGERYTF. The chain employs TRBV5-4 and TRBJ1-2, with 8 positions matching TRBD1. V shed 4 bases and J 9 bases; nucleotides not matched to a gene: 11. The CDR3 has 14 amino acids. Germline V gene data show CDR1 as SGHNT and CDR2 as YYREEE (reference sequence).

This rearrangement joins TRBV6-5 to TRBJ2-5, with 9 bases identical to TRBD1. The CDR3 has 14 amino acids. V gave up 6 bases and J gave up 3 bases; unmatched junction bases: 5. Germline-derived CDR1 and CDR2 are MNHEY and SVGAGI. The CDR3 spells CASSPTGGKETQYF. CDR3 bases: TGTGCCAGCAGCCCCACAGGGGGCAAAGAGACCCAGTACTTC.

The chain links TRBV6-5 to TRBJ2-2; TRBD1 matches 7 bases. The CDR3 sequence is 15 residues long. V was clipped by 7 bases and J by 4 bases; unmatched bases: 9. Per the germline V gene, CDR1 is MNHEY and CDR2 is SVGAGI. The CDR3 DNA sequence: TGTGCCAGCAAGATGACGAGGGGGCCCACCGGGGAGCTGTTTTTT. Translating gives CASKMTRGPTGELFF.

The J gene is TRBJ2-1, the V gene TRBV5-1, with 14 bases aligning to TRBD2. Germline assignment: CDR1 SGHRS and CDR2 YFSETQ. After removal of 4 bases from V and 0 bases from J, the junction contained 3 bases not matched to a gene. The CDR3 spans 17 residues. The CDR3 loop reads CASSMGLAGDSYNEQFF. The CDR3 nucleotides read TGCGCCAGCAGCATGGGACTAGCGGGGGACTCCTACAATGAGCAGTTCTTC.

The rearrangement joins TRBV28 to TRBJ1-6; possibly TRBD1 for D (5 bases). Germline lookup yields CDR1 MDHEN and CDR2 SYDVKM. V was clipped by 10 bases and J by 5 bases, with 12 bases between them. The CDR3 runs 13 residues. CDR3 DNA: TGTGCCAACAAGGAGGGACATAATTCACCCCTCCACTTT. As protein: CANKEGHNSPLHF.

The rearrangement links TRBV5-1 to TRBJ1-2; D possibly corresponds to TRBD1 (6 bases). The CDR3 spans 12 residues. CDR1 SGHRS and CDR2 YFSETQ come from the germline V gene. Trimming left V 4 bases short and J 5 bases short, with 9 bases between. The CDR3 sequence: CASSPGQYGYTF. The CDR3 nucleotides are TGCGCCAGCAGCCCCGGACAGTATGGCTACACCTTC.

The chain combines TRBV19 with TRBJ2-7; TRBD1 matches 9 bases. CDR3 length equals 15 residues. Unmatched junction bases numbered 7, after V lost 4 bases and J lost 3 bases. Germline V gives CDR1 LNHDA, CDR2 SQIVND (reference sequence). This CDR3 reads CASSKKRTGVYEQYF. In DNA, the CDR3 is TGTGCCAGTAGTAAAAAGAGGACAGGGGTCTACGAGCAGTACTTC.

This clone has more than one count but fewer than ten. The chain recombines TRBV20-1 with TRBJ2-1; TRBD2 matches 10 bases. V gave up 6 bases and J gave up 15 bases; unmatched junction bases: 8. This CDR3 has 11 residues. Germline V CDR1 and CDR2: DFQATT, SNEGSKA (reference sequence). Written as DNA, the CDR3 is TGCAGTGCGCCTAGCGGGAGCTGGAGGTTCTTC. Translation: CSAPSGSWRFF.

V and J are TRBV5-4 and TRBJ2-1, with 9 bases that match TRBD2. Germline-derived CDR1 and CDR2 are SGHNT and YYREEE (reference sequence). The CDR3 is made up of 18 amino acids. The junction had 8 bases not matched to a gene; V was cut back by 1 base and J by 0 bases. This chain's CDR3 is CASSLFGGRGSSYNEQFF. The CDR3 DNA sequence: TGTGCCAGCAGCTTGTTTGGCGGGAGGGGGAGCTCCTACAATGAGCAGTTCTTC.

This chain joins TRBV5-1 and TRBJ2-2, with 7 bases lining up with TRBD1. Trimming removed 2 bases from V and 7 bases from J; junction bases left unmatched: 5. CDR3 length: 14 amino acids. Germline values: CDR1 SGHRS, CDR2 YFSETQ. The CDR3 nucleotides are TGCGCCAGCAGCTTCAACAGGGGTAGCGGGGAGCTGTTTTTT. Its protein is CASSFNRGSGELFF.